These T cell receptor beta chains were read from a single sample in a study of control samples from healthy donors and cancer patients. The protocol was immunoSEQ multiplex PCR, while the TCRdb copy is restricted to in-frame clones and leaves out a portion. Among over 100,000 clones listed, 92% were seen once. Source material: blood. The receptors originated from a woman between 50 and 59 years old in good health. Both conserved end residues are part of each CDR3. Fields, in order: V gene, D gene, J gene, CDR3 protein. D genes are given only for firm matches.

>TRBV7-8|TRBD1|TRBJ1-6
CASSLVGRQGKSPLHF
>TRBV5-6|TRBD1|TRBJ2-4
CASSFLGWTGSQGNIQYF
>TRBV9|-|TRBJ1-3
CASSVLDSGNTIYF
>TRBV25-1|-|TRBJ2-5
CASSEVGPPAETQYF
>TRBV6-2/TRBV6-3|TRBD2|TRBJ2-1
CASSVTSGSNEQFF
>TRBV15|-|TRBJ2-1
CATSRAGYEQFF
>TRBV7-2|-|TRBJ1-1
CASSLRHSNTEAFF
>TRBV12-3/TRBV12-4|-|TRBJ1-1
CASSSDRSEAFF
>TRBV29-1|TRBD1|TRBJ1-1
CSGGTGGSMAEAFF
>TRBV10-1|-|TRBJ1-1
CASSEGLTSSPEAFF
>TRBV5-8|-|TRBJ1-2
CASSLLQLPTNYGYTF
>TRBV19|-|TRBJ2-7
CASSILQGSEQYF
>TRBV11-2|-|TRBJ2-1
CASSSQPGTRRHEQFF
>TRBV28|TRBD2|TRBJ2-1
CASSWIRTSGYNEQFF
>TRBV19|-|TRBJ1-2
CASSITILSANYGYTF
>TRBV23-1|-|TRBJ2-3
CASGWTVWFDTQYF
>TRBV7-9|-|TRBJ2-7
CASSVLTGKYLHEQYF
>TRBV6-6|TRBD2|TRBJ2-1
CASSRAGGTSGRASYNEQFF
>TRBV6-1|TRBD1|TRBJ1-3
CASSGRTGGATLRGNTIYF
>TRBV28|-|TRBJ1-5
CASSLPFNQPQHF
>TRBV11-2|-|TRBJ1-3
CASSLGRASSTGNTIYF
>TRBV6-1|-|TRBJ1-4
CASSEASQEKLFF
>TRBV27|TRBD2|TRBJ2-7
CASSTPGLPLGEQYF
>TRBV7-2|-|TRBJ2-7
CASGISAYEQYF
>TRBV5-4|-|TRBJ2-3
CASSGRGRTDTQYF
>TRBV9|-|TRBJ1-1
CASSVLGTPNEAFF
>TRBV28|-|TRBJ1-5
CASSLVGGPSNQPQHF
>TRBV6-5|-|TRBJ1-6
CASDYYNSPLHF
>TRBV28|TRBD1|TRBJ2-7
CASSAPGQGDYEQYF
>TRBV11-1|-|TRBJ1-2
CASNPRGDIGGYTF